The 31 T cell receptor beta chains reported below all come from one sample, sequenced in a study of cytomegalovirus exposure and HLA in healthy donors. PCR was performed using 60 Vbeta and 13 Jbeta primers. The protocol was immunoSEQ multiplex PCR, while the TCRdb copy is restricted to in-frame clones and leaves out a portion. This table holds about 170,000 clones, under 75% found once. Sequenced input: PBMCs. These receptors originate from a middle-aged man in good health and CMV-seropositive.

The CDR3 protein is CAVTGTSNEQFF. The DNA of the CDR3 is TGTGCCGTCACCGGGACTTCAAATGAGCAGTTCTTC. The chain employs TRBV27 and TRBJ2-1; maybe TRBD2 (6 bases). CDR3 length: 12 amino acids. Germline loops: CDR1 MNHEY, CDR2 SMNVEV (reference sequence). Between the trimmed V and J ends, which lost 11 bases and 7 bases, there was a span of 15 bases.

The rearrangement joins TRBV4-1 to TRBJ2-1; D is perhaps TRBD1 (5 bases). V was pared by 1 base and J by 6 bases, with 16 bases between. The CDR3 covers 16 residues. The V gene's germline CDR1 is MGHRA and CDR2 YSYEKL. Here the CDR3 reads CASSQGWQGLGNEQFF. DNA of the CDR3: TGCGCCAGCAGCCAAGGGTGGCAGGGCTTGGGCAATGAGCAGTTCTTC.

The rearrangement joins TRBV2 to TRBJ2-1, with D possibly matching TRBD1 (7 bases). Trimming pared 6 bases from V and 7 bases from J, leaving 25 bases between. The CDR3 spans 17 residues. In germline, CDR1 is SNHLY, CDR2 FYNNEI. The CDR3 protein is CASRTPVTGDGTNEQFF. DNA for the CDR3: TGTGCCAGCAGGACGCCAGTAACAGGGGATGGGACTAATGAGCAGTTCTTC.

The chain has TRBV2 and TRBJ2-5; D not resolved. The length of the CDR3 is 14 residues. V lost 6 bases and J lost 5, with 16 bases in between. Germline CDR1 is SNHLY and CDR2 is FYNNEI. Here the CDR3 reads CASSPGRSWETQYF. CDR3 nucleotide sequence: TGTGCCAGCAGCCCCGGTCGAAGTTGGGAGACCCAGTACTTC.

The V gene is TRBV6-4, the J gene TRBJ1-3, with a possible D match to TRBD1 (6 bases). The germline V gene has CDR1 MRHNA and CDR2 SNTAGT. V was shortened by 4 bases and J by 2 bases, with 18 bases between the two germline ends. The CDR3 runs 17 residues. The CDR3 reads CASSGVPSQGTGNTIYF. CDR3 bases: TGTGCCAGCAGTGGGGTTCCCTCACAGGGAACTGGAAACACCATATATTTT.

The chain combines TRBV7-9 with TRBJ1-1; 7 bases fit TRBD1. J lost 6 bases, V lost 4 bases, and 2 bases had no gene match. Germline V lookup: CDR1 SEHNR, CDR2 FQNEAQ (reference sequence). The CDR3 runs to 12 residues. The CDR3 region has the DNA TGTGCCAGCAGCTCTGACAGGGCTGAAGCTTTCTTT. This encodes CASSSDRAEAFF.

This clone was counted only a few times. The chain links TRBV7-8 to TRBJ1-1; TRBD1 is a possible D gene (6 bases). The germline V gene encodes CDR1 SGHVS and CDR2 FQNEAQ. Trimming removed 5 bases at V and 3 bases at J, with 16 bases between. The CDR3 is 15 residues long. CDR3 coding DNA: TGTGCCAGCAGCCTCTACTTAGGGGGGGACACTGAAGCTTTCTTT. Its protein product is CASSLYLGGDTEAFF.

V usage is TRBV6-5 and J usage is TRBJ1-2; 9 bases agree with TRBD1. The V gene end was trimmed by 5 bases and the J gene end by 1 base; junction bases not matched to a gene: 5. CDR1 and CDR2 from the germline V gene are MNHEY and SVGAGI. The CDR3 has 15 residues. As DNA, the CDR3 is TGTGCCAGCAGTCGTACAGGGGGCAGTAACTATGGCTACACCTTC. It yields the protein CASSRTGGSNYGYTF.

This clone was recorded a few times. The chain joins TRBV7-2 to TRBJ1-6; 9 bases are shared with TRBD1. The CDR3 is 16 residues long. The trim removed 3 bases at V and 10 bases at J, leaving 10 bases unmatched. Germline V CDR1 and CDR2: SGHTA, FQGNSA. The CDR3 here is CASSFRTGVEGSPLHF. The CDR3 DNA sequence: TGTGCCAGCAGCTTCCGGACAGGGGTGGAGGGATCACCCCTCCACTTT.

The chain links TRBV19 to TRBJ1-4, with TRBD1 matching 7 bases. Germline trimming cut 6 bases from V and 12 bases from J; bases unmatched to any gene: 7. The CDR3 runs to 12 residues. CDR1 LNHDA and CDR2 SQIVND come from the germline V gene (reference sequence). The DNA for the CDR3 is TGTGCCAGTAGCTCCATGGGGACAGAACTGTTTTTT. This gives the protein CASSSMGTELFF.

The gene calls are TRBV7-9 and TRBJ1-3; possible D gene TRBD1, 6 bases. The CDR3 extends over 15 amino acids. V lost 5 bases and J lost 4, with 15 bases in between. Germline V gene data show CDR1 as SEHNR and CDR2 as FQNEAQ (reference sequence). CDR3 loop: CASSVQGVGGNTIYF. As DNA, the CDR3 is TGTGCCAGCAGCGTACAGGGCGTGGGAGGAAACACCATATATTTT.

The rearrangement joins TRBV30 to TRBJ1-5; 8 nucleotides line up with TRBD1. The CDR3 is 13 amino acids. Germline values: CDR1 GTSNPN, CDR2 SVGIG (reference sequence). Trimming at V came to 5 bases and at J to 4 bases, leaving 4 bases not matched to a gene. For the CDR3, the DNA is TGTGCCTGGGCCAGACAGGGGAATCAGCCCCAGCATTTT. It encodes CAWARQGNQPQHF.

The chain links TRBV29-1 to TRBJ2-3; perhaps TRBD2 as D (7 bases). Trimming took 7 bases from V and 2 from J, leaving 10 bases between them. The germline V gene has CDR1 SQVTM and CDR2 ANQGSEA. CDR3 length: 12 residues. The CDR3 sequence: CSAGGHTDTQYF. The CDR3 region has the DNA TGCAGCGCGGGGGGCCACACAGATACGCAGTATTTT.

The chain joins TRBV7-9 to TRBJ2-7; 10 nucleotides agree with TRBD1. This CDR3 comprises 17 residues. V gave up 5 bases and J gave up 4 bases; unmatched junction bases: 14. The germline V gene has CDR1 SEHNR and CDR2 FQNEAQ (reference sequence). The CDR3 loop reads CASSPSSGTGARYEQYF. The CDR3 DNA follows: TGTGCCAGCAGCCCCTCTTCCGGGACAGGGGCCCGATACGAGCAGTACTTC.

The chain employs TRBV5-1 and TRBJ2-7, with 8 bases lining up with TRBD1. V dropped 1 base and J dropped 5; count of bases not matched to a gene: 8. This CDR3 spans 15 amino acids. CDR1 is SGHRS and CDR2 is YFSETQ in the germline V gene. The CDR3 DNA sequence: TGCGCCAGCAGCTTGAGGGTCAGGGGGCCGGACGAGCAGTACTTC. Its translation is CASSLRVRGPDEQYF.

The chain couples TRBV9 to TRBJ2-4, with D unclear. Germline V gene data show CDR1 as SGDLS and CDR2 as YYNGEE. Trimming took 4 bases from V and 1 from J, leaving 6 bases between them. The CDR3 runs 13 residues. The CDR3 reads CASSPPAKNIQYF. The CDR3 nucleotides are TGTGCCAGCAGCCCCCCGGCCAAAAACATTCAGTACTTC.

This chain joins TRBV4-2 and TRBJ2-1, with 9 bases fitting TRBD2. The J segment lost 3 bases and the V segment lost 7 bases, leaving 7 bases of the junction unmatched. Germline-derived CDR1 and CDR2 are LGHNA and YNFKEQ. CDR3 length: 15 amino acids. CDR3 region: CASTQGLADYNEQFF. The CDR3 bases are TGTGCCAGCACCCAGGGACTAGCTGACTACAATGAGCAGTTCTTC.

Here the CDR3 reads CASSLDRGRNNSPLHF. CDR3 coding DNA: TGTGCCAGCAGCCTGGACAGGGGACGGAATAATTCACCCCTCCACTTT. The rearrangement links TRBV5-4 to TRBJ1-6, with 9 bases lining up with TRBD1. The CDR3 totals 16 residues. The junction had 7 bases not matched to a gene; V was cut back by 4 bases and J by 5 bases. Germline V gene data show CDR1 as SGHNT and CDR2 as YYREEE (reference sequence).

A word on this clone: One end of the junction varies from germline; a read error may be responsible. The CDR3: CSSSQKRGSNTGELFF. The DNA for the CDR3 is TGTTCCAGCAGCCAGAAGCGGGGTAGTAACACCGGGGAGCTGTTTTTT. The chain employs TRBV7-9 and TRBJ2-2; 7 bases are a match to TRBD2. CDR3 size: 16 residues. CDR1 and CDR2 from the germline V gene are SEHNR and FQNEAQ (reference sequence).

The rearrangement links TRBV7-9 to TRBJ2-5; 7 nucleotides agree with TRBD2. Germline trimming cut 0 bases from V and 4 bases from J; bases unmatched to any gene: 2. CDR1 and CDR2 from the germline V gene are SEHNR and FQNEAQ (reference sequence). The CDR3 covers 14 residues. The CDR3 reads CASSLAGGRETQYF. The CDR3 DNA reads as TGTGCCAGCAGCTTAGCGGGGGGGAGAGAGACCCAGTACTTC.

The V and J genes are TRBV27 and TRBJ2-2, with 9 bases lining up with TRBD1. V dropped 5 bases and J dropped 4; count of bases not matched to a gene: 8. Germline CDR1 and CDR2: MNHEY and SMNVEV (reference sequence). This CDR3 is 16 amino acids long. The CDR3 DNA follows: TGTGCCAGCAGTAGTCCCGGGACAGGGTCCACCGGGGAGCTGTTTTTT. This encodes CASSSPGTGSTGELFF.

The V call is TRBV6-1, the J call TRBJ2-5; D remains unclear. V gave up 1 base and J gave up 5 bases, with 11 bases separating them. Germline V gene sequence: CDR1 MNHNS, CDR2 SASEGT. The CDR3 loop spans 14 amino acids. CDR3 residues: CASSEVSLRETQYF. The CDR3, as DNA: TGTGCCAGCAGTGAAGTGAGCCTCCGGGAGACCCAGTACTTC.

V usage is TRBV9 and J usage is TRBJ1-6; D unclear. Germline loops: CDR1 SGDLS, CDR2 YYNGEE. The V gene lost 0 bases and the J gene lost 0 bases, with 7 bases spanning the gap. CDR3 length: 16 residues. The CDR3 sequence: CASSVESHSYNSPLHF. The CDR3, as DNA: TGTGCCAGCAGCGTAGAGTCACACTCCTATAATTCACCCCTCCACTTT.

Turning to this clone: The sample holds other DNA sequences that translate to the same CDR3. The chain has TRBV5-6 and TRBJ1-2; 11 positions match TRBD1. V shed 4 bases, J shed 1 base, and the junction held 9 bases outside the gene matches. The CDR3 has 17 residues. From germline, CDR1 is SGHDT and CDR2 YYEEEE. The CDR3 here is CASSPRGQGAFNYGYTF. The DNA of the CDR3 is TGTGCCAGCAGCCCCCGTGGACAGGGGGCGTTTAACTATGGCTACACCTTC.

The chain employs TRBV9 and TRBJ2-2, with 7 positions matching TRBD1. The CDR3 runs 14 residues. Germline CDR1 and CDR2: SGDLS and YYNGEE. J lost 6 bases, V lost 6 bases, and 8 bases had no gene match. CDR3 sequence (DNA): TGTGCCAGCACCCCGACAGGGTATCCCGGGGAGCTGTTTTTT. It translates to CASTPTGYPGELFF.

The V gene is TRBV11-2, the J gene TRBJ1-6, with D unresolved. V lost 6 bases, J lost 0 bases, and 9 bases lay in between. Per the germline V gene, CDR1 is SGHAT and CDR2 is FQNNGV. CDR3 length equals 15 residues. CDR3 in DNA: TGTGCCAGCAGTAGCGACAACTCCTATAATTCACCCCTCCACTTT. Encoded protein: CASSSDNSYNSPLHF.

The chain joins TRBV5-5 to TRBJ2-7; no clear D gene. The ends were cut back, 2 bases at V and 0 bases at J, with 12 bases in the middle. CDR1 is SGHKS and CDR2 is YYEKEE in the germline V gene (reference sequence). This CDR3 has 15 residues. CDR3 sequence (DNA): TGTGCCAGCAGCTTTCCGGGTTGGAGCTCCTACGAGCAGTACTTC. Amino acids: CASSFPGWSSYEQYF.

The gene calls are TRBV30 and TRBJ2-7; D is unresolved. This CDR3 is built from 12 residues. Looked up from germline, CDR1 is GTSNPN and CDR2 is SVGIG (reference sequence). V lost 3 bases and J 2 bases, leaving 8 bases between the germline ends. The CDR3 reads CAWREQPYEQYF. CDR3 DNA: TGTGCCTGGAGGGAACAGCCCTACGAGCAGTACTTC.

The chain employs TRBV5-6 and TRBJ2-5; D not resolved. The germline V and J ends were trimmed by 0 bases and 4 bases, with 4 bases remaining between them. The CDR3 covers 12 residues. The germline CDR1 and CDR2 sequences are SGHDT and YYEEEE. DNA of the CDR3: TGTGCCAGCAGCTTGGATATAGAGACCCAGTACTTC. It is translated as CASSLDIETQYF.

The chain recombines TRBV4-2 with TRBJ2-5, with 13 bases that match TRBD2. J was trimmed by 0 bases and V by 4 bases; bases with no gene match: 11. Germline loops: CDR1 LGHNA, CDR2 YNFKEQ. The CDR3 is 19 residues long. CDR3 in DNA: TGTGCCAGCAGCCCCGGGACTAGCGGGGCCTCAAGTAACCAAGAGACCCAGTACTTC. Protein: CASSPGTSGASSNQETQYF.

This CDR3 is CASSLVPFHEQYF. CDR3 DNA sequence: TGTGCCAGCAGCTTAGTCCCCTTCCACGAGCAGTACTTC. The V call is TRBV7-9, the J call TRBJ2-7, with unresolved D. The CDR3 length is 13 residues. The germline V gene encodes CDR1 SEHNR and CDR2 FQNEAQ (reference sequence). Trimming took 1 base from V and 5 from J, leaving 9 bases between them.